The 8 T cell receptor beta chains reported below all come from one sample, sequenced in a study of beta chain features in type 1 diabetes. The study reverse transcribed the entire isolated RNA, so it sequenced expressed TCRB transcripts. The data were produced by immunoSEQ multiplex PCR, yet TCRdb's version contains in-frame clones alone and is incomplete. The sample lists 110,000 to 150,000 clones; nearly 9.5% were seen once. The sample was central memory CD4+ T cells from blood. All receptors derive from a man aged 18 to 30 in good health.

For the CDR3, the DNA is TGTGCCACCCTGAGGAGCAATCAGCCCCAGCATTTT. Amino acid sequence: CATLRSNQPQHF. V is TRBV7-3 and J is TRBJ1-5; D remains ambiguous. Germline-derived CDR1 and CDR2 are SGHTA and FQGTGA. The length of the CDR3 is 12 residues. Between the trimmed V and J ends, which lost 10 bases and 1 base, there was a span of 8 bases.

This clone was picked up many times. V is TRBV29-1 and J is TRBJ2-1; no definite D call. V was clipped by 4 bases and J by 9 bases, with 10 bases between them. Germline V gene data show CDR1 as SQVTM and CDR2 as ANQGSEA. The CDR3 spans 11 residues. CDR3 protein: CSVVRHPEQFF. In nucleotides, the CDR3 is TGCAGCGTTGTCAGACATCCTGAGCAGTTCTTC.

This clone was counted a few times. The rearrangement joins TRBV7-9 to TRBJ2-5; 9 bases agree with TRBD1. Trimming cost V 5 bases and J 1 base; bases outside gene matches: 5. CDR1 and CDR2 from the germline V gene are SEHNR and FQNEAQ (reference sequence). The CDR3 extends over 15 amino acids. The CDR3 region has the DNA TGTGCCAGCAGCCGAGGACAGGGGACCCAAGAGACCCAGTACTTC. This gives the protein CASSRGQGTQETQYF.

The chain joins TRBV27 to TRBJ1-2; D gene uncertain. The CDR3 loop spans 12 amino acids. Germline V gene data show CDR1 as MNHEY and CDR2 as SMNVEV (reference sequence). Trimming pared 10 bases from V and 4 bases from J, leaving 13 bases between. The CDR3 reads CATRTGIYGYTF. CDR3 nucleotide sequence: TGTGCCACTCGGACGGGGATCTATGGCTACACCTTC.

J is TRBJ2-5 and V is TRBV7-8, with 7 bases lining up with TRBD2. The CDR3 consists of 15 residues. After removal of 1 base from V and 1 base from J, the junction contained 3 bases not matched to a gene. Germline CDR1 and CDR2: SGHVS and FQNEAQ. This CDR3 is CASSLGTGGQETQYF. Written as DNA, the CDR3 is TGTGCCAGCAGCTTAGGGACGGGGGGCCAAGAGACCCAGTACTTC. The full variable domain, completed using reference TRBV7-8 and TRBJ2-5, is GAGVSQSPRYKVAKRGQDVALRCDPISGHVSLFWYQQALGQGPEFLTYFQNEAQLDKSGLPSDRFFAERPEGSVSTLKIQRTQQEDSAVYLCASSLGTGGQETQYFGPGTRLLVL.

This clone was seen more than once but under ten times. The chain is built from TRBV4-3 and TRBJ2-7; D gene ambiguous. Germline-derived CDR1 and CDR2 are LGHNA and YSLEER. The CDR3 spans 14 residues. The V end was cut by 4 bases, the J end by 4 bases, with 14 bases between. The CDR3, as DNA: TGCGCCAGCAGCCGAGCGCTGAACCAATACGAGCAGTACTTC. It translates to CASSRALNQYEQYF.

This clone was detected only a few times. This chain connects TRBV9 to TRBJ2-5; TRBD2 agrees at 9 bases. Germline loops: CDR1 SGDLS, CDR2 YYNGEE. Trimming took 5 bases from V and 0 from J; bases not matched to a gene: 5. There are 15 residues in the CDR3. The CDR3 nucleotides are TGTGCCAGCAGTACCAGCGGGGGGTACCAAGAGACCCAGTACTTC. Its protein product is CASSTSGGYQETQYF.

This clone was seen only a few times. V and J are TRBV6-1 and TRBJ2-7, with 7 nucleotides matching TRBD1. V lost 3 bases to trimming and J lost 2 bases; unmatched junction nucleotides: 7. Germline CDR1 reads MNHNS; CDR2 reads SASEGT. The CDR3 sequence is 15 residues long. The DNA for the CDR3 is TGTGCCAGCAGTGATCTAGGGACAGCGACCTACGAGCAGTACTTC. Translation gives CASSDLGTATYEQYF.